A selection of T cell receptor beta chains follows, all from one sample in a study of cytomegalovirus exposure and HLA in healthy donors. Some clones are missing from TCRdb's copy, which holds only in-frame ones; the method was immunoSEQ multiplex PCR. The data show about 160,000 clones, with less than 90% seen just once and about 6.3% held by the top ten. Sequenced material: PBMCs. These receptors all come from a male donor in good health and CMV-seropositive. The CDR3 runs from the conserved cysteine through the conserved F or W. The order of the fields is D gene, V gene, clone size, J gene, CDR3 DNA, CDR3 protein. A D gene is named only where the DNA matches it firmly. Rows give clone size only sometimes, using once, few, many, or a class for an expanded clone.

>TRBD1|TRBV7-9|.|TRBJ1-1
TGTTCCAGCAGCTTTAGGCAGGGGGGCACTGAAGCTTTCTTT
CSSSFRQGGTEAFF
>.|TRBV21-1|.|TRBJ1-6
TGTGCCAGCAGCCCCCGGGAGGCAGGGGTTTCCCTTAATTCACCCCTCCACTTT
CASSPREAGVSLNSPLHF
>.|TRBV2|.|TRBJ1-2
TGTGCCAGCAGTGCGAAGGGAGACTATGGCTACACCTTC
CASSAKGDYGYTF
>.|TRBV7-8|.|TRBJ2-5
TGTGCCAGCAGCTTAGGACAGGGAGGAAAGACCCAGTACTTC
CASSLGQGGKTQYF
>.|TRBV2|.|TRBJ1-1
TGTGCCAGCAGTGAAGCCCCAATGCGGGGGGCGCGGACTGAAGCTTTCTTT
CASSEAPMRGARTEAFF
>.|TRBV12-2|.|TRBJ2-2
TGTGCAAGTCGGGTAGCCGGGACAGGGAATACCGGGGAGCTGTTTTTT
CASRVAGTGNTGELFF
>TRBD2|TRBV18|.|TRBJ2-7
TGTGCCAGCTCACCGCGGGGGGAGTCGGACTCCTACGAGCAGTACTTC
CASSPRGESDSYEQYF
>.|TRBV6-5|.|TRBJ1-4
TGTGCCAGCAGTCCTCCTCCTCTAGCTAATGAAAAACTGTTTTTT
CASSPPPLANEKLFF
>.|TRBV7-9|.|TRBJ2-1
TGTTCCAGCAGCTTAGACTTCGATGAGCAGTTCTTC
CSSSLDFDEQFF
>.|TRBV2|.|TRBJ2-5
TGTGCCAGCAGTGGGACTGAGGAGACCCAGTACTTC
CASSGTEETQYF
>TRBD1|TRBV29-1|.|TRBJ1-2
TGCAGCGTTGACCCAGGGGGCAGGGATTACTATGGCTACACCTTC
CSVDPGGRDYYGYTF
>TRBD2|TRBV7-8|.|TRBJ2-1
TGTGCCAGCAGCTTAGCCGGGACTAGCGGGAGCCTGAGGAGCGGAGAGCAGTTCTTC
CASSLAGTSGSLRSGEQFF
>TRBD2|TRBV19|.|TRBJ2-1
TGTGCCAGTAGTCGGGGACTAGCGGGGGGGGGATACAATGAGCAGTTCTTC
CASSRGLAGGGYNEQFF
>.|TRBV18|few|TRBJ2-1
TGTGCCAGCTCACCACCTACTAACTACAATGAGCAGTTCTTC
CASSPPTNYNEQFF
>TRBD2|TRBV15|few|TRBJ2-7
TGTGCCACCAGCAGAGATTCCAGCGGGAGTCACGAGCAGTACTTC
CATSRDSSGSHEQYF
>.|TRBV7-2|.|TRBJ1-6
TGTGCCAGCAGTAATTTCGGGGTGGATTCACCCCTCCACTTT
CASSNFGVDSPLHF
>TRBD1|TRBV5-1|.|TRBJ2-1
TGCGCCAGCAGCATCGGACAGGGTGGTGAGCAGTTCTTC
CASSIGQGGEQFF
>TRBD2|TRBV18|.|TRBJ2-1
TGTGCCAGCTCACCACCAGCGGGGGGCCCGAACAATGAGCAGTTCTTC
CASSPPAGGPNNEQFF
>TRBD2|TRBV19|.|TRBJ2-1
TGTGCCAGTAGCCTTGGACTAGGATTTAATGAGCAGTTCTTC
CASSLGLGFNEQFF
>.|TRBV7-2|.|TRBJ1-2
TGTGCCAGCAGCTTAGCGGCCTTCTATGGCTACACCTTC
CASSLAAFYGYTF
>TRBD2|TRBV2|.|TRBJ2-5
TGTGCCAGCAGTGCCGTGGTAGCGGGAGGGGGAGAGACCCAGTACTTC
CASSAVVAGGGETQYF
>.|TRBV7-9|.|TRBJ1-5
TGTTCCAGCAGCTTAGCTCTTGGAGGAAATAGGGGCAATCAGCCCCAGCATTTT
CSSSLALGGNRGNQPQHF
>.|TRBV2|.|TRBJ1-5
TGTGCCAGCAGTTGGGGGGGCAGGGATTATCAGCCCCAGCATTTT
CASSWGGRDYQPQHF
>TRBD2|TRBV7-8|.|TRBJ2-2
TGTGCCAGCAGCTTCAGCGTAGCTAGCGGGAGCTCCGGGGAGCTGTTTTTT
CASSFSVASGSSGELFF
>.|TRBV29-1|.|TRBJ2-1
TGCAGCGTTCCCCCAGGAAGGCCACCGAGCTCCTACAATGAGCAGTTCTTC
CSVPPGRPPSSYNEQFF
>TRBD2|TRBV9|.|TRBJ2-1
TGTGCCAGCAGCGCGGGCGGGGGGGTTTACAATGAGCAGTTCTTC
CASSAGGGVYNEQFF
>TRBD1|TRBV6-4|.|TRBJ2-3
TGTGCCAGCAGTGACGGGACAGGGGGCGCAGATACGCAGTATTTT
CASSDGTGGADTQYF
>.|TRBV10-1|.|TRBJ2-7
TGCGCCAGCATTTCCGGGACACAAACCTACGAGCAGTACTTC
CASISGTQTYEQYF
>.|TRBV20-1|.|TRBJ2-1
TGCAGTGCTAGTCTCCATGAGCAGTTCTTC
CSASLHEQFF
>.|TRBV28|.|TRBJ2-5
TGTGCCAGCAACCCGCGACAGATACAAGAGACCCAGTACTTC
CASNPRQIQETQYF
>.|TRBV7-2|.|TRBJ1-4
TGTGCCAGCAGCTTAGTATGGGGGCAGCTGTTTTTT
CASSLVWGQLFF
>.|TRBV5-1|.|TRBJ2-2
TGCGCCAGCAGCCCCGGGTGGGGCGGCACCGGGGAGCTGTTTTTT
CASSPGWGGTGELFF
>.|TRBV25-1|.|TRBJ2-7
TGTGCCAGCGCACGGGTCCACGAGCAGTACTTC
CASARVHEQYF
>.|TRBV5-8|.|TRBJ1-1
TGTGCCAGCAGAGTGTCGCGGGGCGGTGGGAGTATGAACACTGAAGCTTTCTTT
CASRVSRGGGSMNTEAFF
>.|TRBV7-2|.|TRBJ1-6
TGTGCCAGCAGCTTAGAGCAGGGCTATAATTCACCCCTCCACTTT
CASSLEQGYNSPLHF
>TRBD2|TRBV23-1|.|TRBJ2-3
TGCGCCAGCAGTCAGAAAGGGGAGGGGCCCACAGATACGCAGTATTTT
CASSQKGEGPTDTQYF
>.|TRBV12-5|.|TRBJ1-6
TGTGCTAGTGGGGGCGGGAGGCCGAATTCACCCCTCCACTTT
CASGGGRPNSPLHF
>.|TRBV29-1|.|TRBJ1-2
TGCAGCGTGTGGCCGGGGGAGGGAAACTATGGCTACACCTTC
CSVWPGEGNYGYTF
>TRBD2|TRBV10-3|.|TRBJ2-4
TGTGCCATCAGTGAGGCGGGGGAAAACATTCAGTACTTC
CAISEAGENIQYF
>TRBD2|TRBV4-2|.|TRBJ2-1
TGTGCCAGCAGCCAAGGCAGCGGGAGTCTGGATGAGCAGTTCTTC
CASSQGSGSLDEQFF
>TRBD2|TRBV7-3|.|TRBJ2-1
TGTGCCAGCAGCTTAACCGCACCTAGCGGGGACGGAAACAATGAGCAGTTCTTC
CASSLTAPSGDGNNEQFF
>TRBD1|TRBV28|.|TRBJ1-2
TGTGCCAGCAGTCGACAGGGGAACTATGGCTACACCTTC
CASSRQGNYGYTF
>.|TRBV10-3|.|TRBJ2-1
TGTGCCATCAGAGCGGAAAACAAGAACTATGAGCAGTTCTTC
CAIRAENKNYEQFF
>.|TRBV15|.|TRBJ1-5
TGTGCCACCAGCAGAAAAGCTCAGCCCCAGCATTTT
CATSRKAQPQHF
>TRBD2|TRBV7-9|.|TRBJ2-1
TGTTCCAGCAGTCCCCCCCTCCCGGGACTAGCGTTGGTTCAGCAGTTCTTC
CSSSPPLPGLALVQQFF
>TRBD2|TRBV15|.|TRBJ2-7
TGTGCCACCAGCAGAGGGGGCGGGAGCGTGTACGAGCAGTACTTC
CATSRGGGSVYEQYF
>.|TRBV19|.|TRBJ1-4
TGTGCCAGTACCAAGAGGCAAGGGACTGCAACTAATGAAAAACTGTTTTTT
CASTKRQGTATNEKLFF
>TRBD1|TRBV7-2|.|TRBJ1-2
TGTGCCAGCAGCTCGGGACAGGATTCCTATGGCTACACCTTC
CASSSGQDSYGYTF
>.|TRBV6-6|once|TRBJ2-1
TGTGCCAGCAGTTACTCCGAGGGCGGGGAGCAGTTCTTC
CASSYSEGGEQFF